This TCR beta chain derives from a study of blood T cell repertoires in COVID-19. Across the study: The United States, Italy and Spain supplied acute and convalescent COVID-19 samples. The analysed material was cDNA or gDNA that came from T cells, B-cell-depleted T cells, or PBMCs.

As processed by the authors: Reference gene primer amplification gave nucleated cell count estimates. TCRdb's copy holds only in-frame clones and misses some; the assay was immunoSEQ multiplex PCR. That table supplies the V and J calls and clone size; D and trimming were determined from the DNA. This table has hundreds of thousands of clones, about 90% appearing once. The age range of participants was about 18 to 89 years, with residence in some 25 US areas. Germline CDR1 ENHRY, CDR2 SYGVKD. After removal of 5 bases from V and 2 bases from J, the junction contained 7 bases not matched to a gene. This CDR3 region has 15 residues.

V and J are TRBV10-3 and TRBJ2-3, with 7 bases matching TRBD2. The source material was PBMCs or T cells enriched from blood (not recorded which). The receptor was isolated from a woman aged 25 to 39 who had recovered from COVID-19. The CDR3 DNA follows: TGTGCCATCAGTCAACGGAGCGGGGTCACAGATACGCAGTATTTT. The encoded protein is CAISQRSGVTDTQYF.